One T cell receptor (beta chain) is described in this entry. The sample originates from a study of preoperative IRX-2 immunotherapy in early breast cancer. The sample's treatment: preoperative locoregional IRX-2 cytokine immunotherapy. This phase Ib study tested locoregional IRX-2 cytokine immunotherapy given before surgery. The CDR3 loop spans 16 amino acids. Trimming shortened V by 3 bases and J by 2 bases, and 16 bases separated the two germline ends. CDR1 and CDR2 from the germline V gene are LNHDA and SQIVND (reference sequence). Data came from immunoSEQ multiplex PCR; TCRdb stores just in-frame clones and leaves some out. In the table there are tens of thousands of clones, about 95% of which are singletons.

J is TRBJ2-5 and V is TRBV19; possible D gene TRBD2, 6 bases. The TCR comes from a human donor with breast cancer. The sample was tumor tissue, taken after IRX-2 immunotherapy. CDR3 in amino acids: CASSIMARGTQETQYF. The CDR3 bases are TGTGCCAGTAGTATCATGGCTCGGGGGACTCAAGAGACCCAGTACTTC.